This TCR beta chain was sequenced during a study of cytomegalovirus exposure and HLA in healthy donors. PCR primers comprised 60 Vbeta and 13 Jbeta primers. Per the original methods: Around 80 million unique TCR beta chains, about 10 million of them shared, were counted by a later analysis. Produced via immunoSEQ multiplex PCR; TCRdb's table is partial and in-frame only. The DNA gave D and trimming, while V, J and clone size come from that table. The sample consists of about 120,000 clones, 81% of them appearing once. Germline V gene lookup returns CDR1 DFQATT and CDR2 SNEGSKA (reference sequence). V dropped 7 bases and J dropped 5 bases, with 12 bases sitting between them. This CDR3 region has 11 residues. Study-level points and caveats: Later genetic work tied a missense DCLRE1C variant to beta-chain V and J trimming. Later work found that TCR association rates differed between HLA loci; DRB1 had the most and HLA-C the fewest.

Donors sampled were nominally healthy, though unrecorded immune exposures were likely. In the case of this clone: Its antigen is not identified.

Sequencing input: PBMCs. This chain joins TRBV20-1 and TRBJ2-7; D gene unclear. The TCR originated in a man aged 18-30 years in good health and CMV-seropositive. DNA of the CDR3: TGCAGTGGCGATTACGAGCACGAGCAGTACTTC. Its protein product is CSGDYEHEQYF.